Following are 29 T cell receptor beta chains from one sample sequenced in a study of cytomegalovirus exposure and HLA in healthy donors. Primers: 60 Vbeta forward and 13 Jbeta reverse. Assay: immunoSEQ multiplex PCR; the TCRdb copy retains only in-frame clones and omits some. The table includes about 110,000 clones, 65% to 80% detected once. Sequenced: PBMCs. Receptor source: a male donor in good health and CMV-seronegative.

J is TRBJ2-3 and V is TRBV18; maybe TRBD2 (5 bases). This CDR3 is 15 amino acids long. The germline CDR1 and CDR2 sequences are KGHSH and LQKENI. V was cut by 4 bases and J by 0 bases, with 11 bases left in between. In DNA, the CDR3 is TGTGCCAGCTCACTGGACTGGGAAAGCACAGATACGCAGTATTTT. This gives the protein CASSLDWESTDTQYF.

V is TRBV11-2 and J is TRBJ2-4; the match to TRBD2 covers 7 bases. Germline V gives CDR1 SGHAT, CDR2 FQNNGV. J lost 13 bases, V lost 5 bases, and 5 bases had no gene match. This CDR3 contains 11 residues. CDR3 region: CASSLSGPQYF. The CDR3 nucleotides read TGTGCCAGCAGCCTTAGCGGGCCACAGTACTTC.

The rearrangement joins TRBV27 to TRBJ2-1, with a tentative D call TRBD1 (6 bases). Germline V CDR1 and CDR2: MNHEY, SMNVEV (reference sequence). CDR3 length: 12 residues. Trimming left V 11 bases short and J 13 bases short, with 21 bases between. For the CDR3, the DNA is TGTGCCTCGAGGGTATATGCAGGGACACAGTTCTTC. Translating gives CASRVYAGTQFF.

The rearrangement links TRBV5-1 to TRBJ2-3; 7 bases match TRBD2. This CDR3 is 15 amino acids long. Germline CDR1 is SGHRS and CDR2 is YFSETQ. The V gene end was trimmed by 0 bases and the J gene end by 1 base; junction bases not matched to a gene: 2. In DNA form, the CDR3 reads TGCGCCAGCAGCTTGGTACGGGGGGGCACAGATACGCAGTATTTT. It is translated as CASSLVRGGTDTQYF.

The chain couples TRBV30 to TRBJ2-1; 14 bases are a match to TRBD2. The CDR3 spans 13 residues. Germline-derived CDR1 and CDR2 are GTSNPN and SVGIG (reference sequence). J gave up 9 bases and V 7 bases, and 5 bases lay outside the gene matches. CDR3: CAFKTSGGGEQFF. The DNA for the CDR3 is TGTGCCTTCAAGACTAGCGGGGGGGGTGAGCAGTTCTTC.

The V and J genes are TRBV30 and TRBJ2-3; maybe TRBD2 (6 bases). CDR1 and CDR2 from the germline V gene are GTSNPN and SVGIG (reference sequence). The CDR3 has 15 residues. V lost 3 bases and J lost 3, with 16 bases in between. The CDR3 DNA sequence: TGTGCCTGGAGCGCCGGGACTGGGGAGACAGATACGCAGTATTTT. Protein: CAWSAGTGETDTQYF.

The CDR3 loop reads CASTDRVEAFF. The CDR3 DNA follows: TGTGCCAGCACGGACAGGGTTGAAGCTTTCTTT. The V gene is TRBV25-1, the J gene TRBJ1-1; 8 bases are a match to TRBD1. J lost 7 bases, V lost 7 bases, and 2 bases had no gene match. Germline V gives CDR1 MGHDK, CDR2 SYGVNS. The CDR3 length is 11 residues.

V usage is TRBV7-9 and J usage is TRBJ2-3; D gene uncertain. Germline-derived CDR1 and CDR2 are SEHNR and FQNEAQ (reference sequence). This CDR3 region has 14 residues. V was cut by 1 base and J by 0 bases, with 5 bases left in between. The CDR3: CASSLVRSTDTQYF. The CDR3 DNA sequence: TGTGCCAGCAGCTTAGTGAGAAGCACAGATACGCAGTATTTT.

The rearrangement links TRBV7-8 to TRBJ2-1; TRBD2 agrees at 13 bases. V shed 2 bases and J 7 bases; nucleotides not matched to a gene: 8. The CDR3 is 17 residues long. From germline, CDR1 is SGHVS and CDR2 FQNEAQ. The CDR3 region is CASSLRGLAGSGNEQFF. The CDR3 region has the DNA TGTGCCAGCAGCTTAAGGGGACTAGCGGGATCTGGGAATGAGCAGTTCTTC. Full variable domain (missing parts from reference TRBV7-8 and TRBJ2-1): GAGVSQSPRYKVAKRGQDVALRCDPISGHVSLFWYQQALGQGPEFLTYFQNEAQLDKSGLPSDRFFAERPEGSVSTLKIQRTQQEDSAVYLCASSLRGLAGSGNEQFFGPGTRLTVL.

The chain has TRBV5-6 and TRBJ2-1; 8 bases line up with TRBD2. CDR1 and CDR2 from the germline V gene are SGHDT and YYEEEE. The CDR3 loop spans 15 amino acids. The V segment lost 6 bases and the J segment 9 bases; nucleotides outside the gene matches: 14. CDR3 DNA sequence: TGTGCCAGCAACCCCGGGACTAGGAACCCTTCTGAGCAGTTCTTC. Its protein is CASNPGTRNPSEQFF. Full variable domain (remainder filled in from reference TRBV5-6 and TRBJ2-1): DAGVTQSPTHLIKTRGQQVTLRCSPKSGHDTVSWYQQALGQGPQFIFQYYEEEERQRGNFPDRFSGHQFPNYSSELNVNALLLGDSALYLCASNPGTRNPSEQFFGPGTRLTVL.

The rearrangement uses TRBV27 and TRBJ1-1; D uncertain. This CDR3 has 13 amino acids. CDR1 and CDR2 (germline): MNHEY, SMNVEV (reference sequence). V lost 8 bases and J lost 1, with 11 bases in between. The CDR3 sequence: CASENRGNTEAFF. The CDR3 DNA follows: TGTGCCAGCGAGAATCGGGGGAACACTGAAGCTTTCTTT.

This clone has just a few counts. The rearrangement uses TRBV7-2 and TRBJ1-5; no reliable D call. The CDR3 contains 13 residues. Germline CDR1 and CDR2: SGHTA and FQGNSA. Trimming shortened V by 5 bases and J by 3 bases, and 8 bases separated the two germline ends. The CDR3 DNA follows: TGTGCCAGCAGCAGCGACTACAATCAGCCCCAGCATTTT. This sequence encodes CASSSDYNQPQHF.

This chain connects TRBV18 to TRBJ2-1; tentatively, D is TRBD2 (5 bases). The V and J ends lost 2 bases and 7 bases respectively, with 6 bases between them. The CDR3 spans 12 residues. Germline CDR1 and CDR2: KGHSH and LQKENI. The CDR3 nucleotides read TGTGCCAGCTCACCAGGGAGAAATGAGCAGTTCTTC. It encodes CASSPGRNEQFF.

CDR3 DNA sequence: TGTGCCAGCAGCCAAGAGGGGAACAGGGCCGGGGGCTACACCTTC. It yields the protein CASSQEGNRAGGYTF. The rearrangement uses TRBV4-2 and TRBJ1-2; D perhaps matches TRBD1 (6 bases). V gave up 0 bases and J gave up 8 bases, with 16 bases separating them. The CDR3 spans 15 residues. CDR1 LGHNA and CDR2 YNFKEQ come from the germline V gene.

This clone was recorded a few times. The chain uses TRBV5-6 and TRBJ2-3; perhaps TRBD1 as D (6 bases). This CDR3 has 16 amino acids. V lost 0 bases, J lost 1 base, and 12 bases lay in between. Germline V gene lookup returns CDR1 SGHDT and CDR2 YYEEEE. CDR3 sequence reads: CASSLAAGVGTDTQYF. The CDR3 DNA reads as TGTGCCAGCAGCTTGGCCGCAGGGGTCGGCACAGATACGCAGTATTTT. Filled out from reference TRBV5-6 and TRBJ2-3, the complete variable domain reads DAGVTQSPTHLIKTRGQQVTLRCSPKSGHDTVSWYQQALGQGPQFIFQYYEEEERQRGNFPDRFSGHQFPNYSSELNVNALLLGDSALYLCASSLAAGVGTDTQYFGPGTRLTVL.

The chain's CDR3 is CASSLLSGASTDTQYF. The CDR3 region has the DNA TGTGCCAGCAGCCTACTTAGCGGGGCTAGCACAGATACGCAGTATTTT. The rearrangement links TRBV7-9 to TRBJ2-3; 8 positions agree with TRBD2. V lost 5 bases and J lost 0; bases outside the gene matches: 7. The length of the CDR3 is 16 residues. CDR1 and CDR2 from the germline V gene are SEHNR and FQNEAQ (reference sequence).

This clone was recorded once. The chain has TRBV2 and TRBJ1-1, with 8 nucleotides matching TRBD1. The germline V gene has CDR1 SNHLY and CDR2 FYNNEI. This CDR3 contains 13 residues. V trimming: 8 bases; J trimming: 3 bases; junction bases outside the gene matches: 5. The chain's CDR3 is CASADREDTEAFF. The CDR3 nucleotides are TGTGCCAGCGCGGACAGGGAAGACACTGAAGCTTTCTTT.

The chain combines TRBV4-1 with TRBJ2-1; D is unresolved. V dropped 0 bases and J dropped 3 bases, with 6 bases sitting between them. Germline V lookup: CDR1 MGHRA, CDR2 YSYEKL. The CDR3 is 14 amino acids. CDR3: CASSQEEYYNEQFF. Here the CDR3 DNA reads TGCGCCAGCAGCCAAGAGGAGTACTACAATGAGCAGTTCTTC.

Only one count was recorded for this clone. The chain recombines TRBV30 with TRBJ2-6, with D tentatively TRBD1 (6 bases). This CDR3 comprises 17 residues. Germline assignment: CDR1 GTSNPN and CDR2 SVGIG (reference sequence). V lost 5 bases, J lost 0 bases, and 17 bases lay in between. The CDR3 protein is CAWAPLGTSSGANVLTF. CDR3 bases: TGTGCCTGGGCGCCCCTAGGGACAAGCTCTGGGGCCAACGTCCTGACTTTC.

V is TRBV5-1 and J is TRBJ2-7; D uncertain. The germline V gene has CDR1 SGHRS and CDR2 YFSETQ. V was cut by 1 base and J by 4 bases, with 12 bases left in between. The CDR3 spans 14 residues. The CDR3 nucleotides read TGCGCCAGCAGCTTGTCGGTCGCGCAATACGAGCAGTACTTC. Translation gives CASSLSVAQYEQYF.

Written as DNA, the CDR3 is TGTGCCAGCAGTTTACAGGGGGCTAACACTGAAGCTTTCTTT. Protein: CASSLQGANTEAFF. The rearrangement uses TRBV6-5 and TRBJ1-1; 9 bases map to TRBD1. The CDR3 is 14 amino acids. Germline CDR1 is MNHEY and CDR2 is SVGAGI. V shed 4 bases, J shed 2 bases, and the junction held 2 bases outside the gene matches.

The chain combines TRBV4-1 with TRBJ1-5, with no clear D. Between the trimmed V and J ends, which lost 0 bases and 0 bases, there was a span of 12 bases. The CDR3 length is 17 residues. Germline values: CDR1 MGHRA, CDR2 YSYEKL. The CDR3 coding sequence is TGCGCCAGCAGCCAAGAAATGAGAGACTATAGCAATCAGCCCCAGCATTTT. Translating it yields CASSQEMRDYSNQPQHF.

This chain joins TRBV10-1 and TRBJ2-7; D is unclear. This CDR3 spans 15 amino acids. Germline-derived CDR1 and CDR2 are WNHNN and SYGVQD (reference sequence). V was cut by 3 bases and J by 2 bases, with 14 bases left in between. In DNA form, the CDR3 reads TGCGCCAGCAGTGATCGACGACATCCGACCTACGAGCAGTACTTC. Its protein product is CASSDRRHPTYEQYF.

With respect to this clone: Other DNA sequences from this sample encode an identical CDR3 as well. The V gene is TRBV5-4, the J gene TRBJ2-5; TRBD1 agrees at 7 bases. The CDR3 runs to 13 residues. Unmatched junction bases numbered 0, after V lost 3 bases and J lost 1 base. Germline V CDR1 and CDR2: SGHNT, YYREEE (reference sequence). The CDR3 loop reads CASSSGGQETQYF. CDR3 DNA: TGTGCCAGCAGCTCAGGGGGCCAAGAGACCCAGTACTTC.

Concerning this clone: At one end the junction does not follow the germline gene, possibly because of a read error. This sequence joins TRBV7-7 and TRBJ2-5; D not certain. The CDR3 spans 13 residues. Germline V gives CDR1 SSHAT, CDR2 FNYEAQ (reference sequence). DNA for the CDR3: TGTGCTAGCAGCCCTAGGTTTGGGGAGACCCAGTACTTC. Translation: CASSPRFGETQYF. Based on the CDR3 plus reference TRBV7-7 and TRBJ2-5, the full variable domain is GAGVSQSPRYKVTKRGQDVTLRCDPISSHATLYWYQQALGQGPEFLTYFNYEAQPDKSGLPSDRFSAERPEGSISTLTIQRTEQRDSAMYRCASSPRFGETQYFGPGTRLLVL.

The chain combines TRBV30 with TRBJ1-1; D not certain. The CDR3 runs 12 residues. Germline V CDR1 and CDR2: GTSNPN, SVGIG (reference sequence). V was clipped by 3 bases and J by 0 bases, with 5 bases between them. Written as DNA, the CDR3 is TGTGCCTGGAGGGGCATGAACACTGAAGCTTTCTTT. Protein sequence: CAWRGMNTEAFF.

The chain uses TRBV18 and TRBJ1-1, with 9 bases identical to TRBD1. The CDR3 spans 15 residues. The germline gives CDR1 KGHSH, CDR2 LQKENI. V was clipped by 4 bases and J by 3 bases; unmatched bases: 6. CDR3 bases: TGTGCCAGCTCACAAACAGGGGGCTTCGACACTGAAGCTTTCTTT. Protein sequence: CASSQTGGFDTEAFF.

This clone was seen a handful of times. The CDR3 reads CASSATANYGYTF. CDR3 bases: TGCGCCAGCAGCGCGACAGCTAACTATGGCTACACCTTC. The chain employs TRBV5-1 and TRBJ1-2; D perhaps matches TRBD1 (5 bases). The germline V gene encodes CDR1 SGHRS and CDR2 YFSETQ. V lost 4 bases, J lost 0 bases, and 7 bases lay in between. The CDR3 length is 13 residues.

The CDR3 is CASSLWTSGITDGETQYF. In DNA form, the CDR3 reads TGTGCCAGCAGCCTATGGACTAGCGGAATCACCGACGGGGAGACCCAGTACTTC. The chain couples TRBV14 to TRBJ2-5; 10 nucleotides agree with TRBD2. This CDR3 spans 18 amino acids. With 4 bases clipped from V and 5 bases from J, the junction kept 16 bases outside the gene matches. The germline gives CDR1 SGHDN, CDR2 FVKESK.